These 8 T cell receptor beta chains originate from one sample sequenced in a study of blood T cell repertoires in COVID-19. The data were produced by immunoSEQ multiplex PCR, yet TCRdb's version contains in-frame clones alone and is incomplete. The top ten hold 2.5% to 4% of the sample, which has tens of thousands of clones, more than 90% seen once. Input material: peripheral blood. These receptors originate from a woman in her 70s with active COVID-19.

This rearrangement joins TRBV7-8 to TRBJ2-4, with TRBD2 identical over 8 bases. Germline loops: CDR1 SGHVS, CDR2 FQNEAQ. The CDR3 contains 18 residues. The V gene end was trimmed by 2 bases and the J gene end by 0 bases; junction bases not matched to a gene: 9. The DNA for the CDR3 is TGTGCCAGCAGCTTATTCGGCGGGAGGACGGGAGCCAAAAACATTCAGTACTTC. Its translation: CASSLFGGRTGAKNIQYF.

The chain combines TRBV3-1 (or the pseudogene TRBV3-2) with TRBJ2-1, with 9 bases matching TRBD2. This CDR3 is built from 18 residues. V trimming: 0 bases; J trimming: 4 bases; junction bases outside the gene matches: 10. From germline, CDR1 is LGHDT and CDR2 YNNKEL (reference sequence). The CDR3 protein is CASSQDRPLAGQYNEQFF. CDR3 DNA sequence: TGTGCCAGCAGCCAAGATAGGCCCCTAGCGGGGCAGTACAATGAGCAGTTCTTC.

This chain links TRBV9 with TRBJ2-1; 7 bases agree with TRBD2. V trimming: 0 bases; J trimming: 4 bases; junction bases outside the gene matches: 4. Per the germline V gene, CDR1 is SGDLS and CDR2 is YYNGEE. This CDR3 region has 15 residues. For the CDR3, the DNA is TGTGCCAGCAGCGTAGCCCCAGCGGGGTACAATGAGCAGTTCTTC. Protein product: CASSVAPAGYNEQFF.

In the case of this clone: The identical CDR3 is also encoded by other nucleotide sequences in the sample. V gene TRBV19 combines with J gene TRBJ1-6, with TRBD1 matching over 9 bases. The CDR3 consists of 14 residues. V lost 4 bases and J lost 7; bases outside the gene matches: 2. Germline lookup yields CDR1 LNHDA and CDR2 SQIVND (reference sequence). The CDR3 nucleotides are TGTGCCAGTAGTACCGGGACAGGGAATTCACCCCTCCACTTT. Its protein product is CASSTGTGNSPLHF.

This chain joins TRBV6-2 or TRBV6-3 and TRBJ2-7; D is unclear. V was shortened by 2 bases and J by 3 bases, with 14 bases between the two germline ends. Germline V gene lookup returns CDR1 MNHEY and CDR2 SVGEGT. This CDR3 region has 15 residues. CDR3 amino acids: CASSYGGPFHYEQYF. The DNA of the CDR3 is TGTGCCAGCAGTTACGGTGGGCCTTTCCACTACGAGCAGTACTTC.

This clone is a singleton in its sample. J is TRBJ1-5 and V is TRBV7-2; the D gene is possibly TRBD1 (6 bases). V dropped 5 bases and J dropped 0 bases, with 11 bases sitting between them. The CDR3 contains 15 residues. Germline CDR1 reads SGHTA; CDR2 reads FQGNSA. DNA for the CDR3: TGTGCCAGCAGCCCGTGGACAGATAGCAATCAGCCCCAGCATTTT. This translates into CASSPWTDSNQPQHF. The variable domain in full, completed from reference TRBV7-2 and TRBJ1-5, reads GAGVSQSPSNKVTEKGKDVELRCDPISGHTALYWYRQSLGQGLEFLIYFQGNSAPDKSGLPSDRFSAERTGGSVSTLTIQRTQQEDSAVYLCASSPWTDSNQPQHFGDGTRLSIL.

V usage is TRBV7-9 and J usage is TRBJ1-2, with 7 bases identical to TRBD1. The trim removed 4 bases at V and 3 bases at J, leaving 2 bases unmatched. CDR3 length: 13 residues. The germline V gene has CDR1 SEHNR and CDR2 FQNEAQ (reference sequence). CDR3 nucleotides: TGTGCCAGCAGCTCCAGGGGGGACTATGGCTACACCTTC. As protein: CASSSRGDYGYTF.

The J gene is TRBJ2-7, the V gene TRBV15; 7 positions agree with TRBD1. The CDR3 is 16 residues long. The germline V gene encodes CDR1 LNHNV and CDR2 YYDKDF (reference sequence). The V and J ends lost 3 bases and 2 bases, in that order; junction bases with no gene match: 10. The chain's CDR3 is CATSSDRTGSTYEQYF. CDR3 bases: TGTGCCACCAGCAGTGATAGGACAGGATCTACCTACGAGCAGTACTTC. The full variable domain, its missing parts supplied by reference TRBV15 and TRBJ2-7, is DAMVIQNPRYQVTQFGKPVTLSCSQTLNHNVMYWYQQKSSQAPKLLFHYYDKDFNNEADTPDNFQSRRPNTSFCFLDIRSPGLGDTAMYLCATSSDRTGSTYEQYFGPGTRLTVT.